The clone carrying this T cell receptor beta chain was detected many times. Its antigen is undetermined. This entry belongs to a study of response to subunit inactivated influenza vaccine. Via MiXCR, TCRdb re-called the RT-PCR reads, giving one row per CDR3 protein. Among roughly 170,000 distinct CDR3 sequences listed, around 9% were seen once. This CDR3 region has 16 residues. Between the trimmed V and J ends, which lost 2 bases and 2 bases, there was a span of 15 bases. General study findings and limits: With each seasonal influenza vaccination, the authors suggested, few new T cells are recruited.

The V call is TRBV12-3 or TRBV12-4, the J call TRBJ1-1; a weak D match, TRBD1 (5 bases). Sequencing was performed on non-naive T cells sorted from PBMCs, taken on the day of vaccination. The receptor was isolated from a middle-aged man who received an inactivated influenza vaccine. This chain's CDR3 is CASSLQGRESNTEAFF. CDR3 coding DNA: TGTGCCAGCAGTTTACAGGGTAGGGAGTCTAACACTGAAGCTTTCTTT.